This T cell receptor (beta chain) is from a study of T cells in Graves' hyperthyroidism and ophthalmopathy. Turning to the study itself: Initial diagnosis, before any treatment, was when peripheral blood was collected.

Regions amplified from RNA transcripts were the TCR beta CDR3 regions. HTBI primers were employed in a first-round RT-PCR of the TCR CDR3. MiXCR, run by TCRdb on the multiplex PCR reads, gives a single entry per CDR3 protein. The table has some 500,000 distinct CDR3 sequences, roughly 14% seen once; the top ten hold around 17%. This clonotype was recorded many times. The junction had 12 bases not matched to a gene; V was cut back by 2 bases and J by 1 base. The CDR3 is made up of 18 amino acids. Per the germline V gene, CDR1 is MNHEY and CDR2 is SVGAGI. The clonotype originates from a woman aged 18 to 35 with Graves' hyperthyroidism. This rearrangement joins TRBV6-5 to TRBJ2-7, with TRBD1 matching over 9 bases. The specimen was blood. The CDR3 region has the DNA TGTGCCAGCAGTTACAGATCCTCGGGACAGGGAAGTTCCTACGAGCAGTACTTC. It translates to CASSYRSSGQGSSYEQYF.